The 5 T cell receptor beta chains listed next were all sequenced from one sample in a study of T cells after posttransplantation cyclophosphamide. Busulfan-fludarabine conditioning, marrow transplant, and cyclophosphamide on days +3 and +4 were administered. This table comes from immunoSEQ multiplex PCR, and its TCRdb copy is limited to in-frame clones, with some not included. The sample contains several thousand clones, roughly 77% of which appear only once. The source material was PBMCs, sampled almost 1,500 days after allogeneic stem cell transplant with posttransplant cyclophosphamide. These receptors originate from a male patient aged 25 to 39 who received an allogeneic stem cell transplant from a related donor, was CMV-positive, and had acute GVHD only. Some T cells may trace back to the graft donor.

The chain has TRBV4-1 and TRBJ2-5; 9 bases are a match to TRBD1. The CDR3 is 16 residues long. J gave up 2 bases and V 4 bases, and 8 bases lay outside the gene matches. Germline values: CDR1 MGHRA, CDR2 YSYEKL. Written as DNA, the CDR3 is TGCGCCAGCAGCCGGGGACAGGGCAGTGGGCAAGAGACCCAGTACTTC. Amino acid sequence: CASSRGQGSGQETQYF.

This clone was detected only a few times. V gene TRBV7-2 combines with J gene TRBJ1-3; a possible D gene is TRBD1 (5 bases). The CDR3 totals 14 residues. V shed 6 bases and J shed 0 bases, with 9 bases lying between them. The V gene's germline CDR1 is SGHTA and CDR2 FQGNSA. CDR3 protein: CASRGPNSGNTIYF. CDR3 nucleotides: TGTGCCAGCAGGGGGCCGAACTCTGGAAACACCATATATTTT.

The sample holds a few counts of this clone. This rearrangement joins TRBV28 to TRBJ1-4, with a possible D match to TRBD1 (6 bases). Per the germline V gene, CDR1 is MDHEN and CDR2 is SYDVKM. The CDR3 has 15 residues. The V and J ends lost 4 bases and 4 bases respectively, with 13 bases between them. This CDR3 is CASSSRGDDNEKLFF. In DNA form, the CDR3 reads TGTGCCAGCAGTTCCAGGGGAGATGATAATGAAAAACTGTTTTTT.

V is TRBV5-1 and J is TRBJ2-3; 12 nucleotides align to TRBD2. The CDR3 spans 14 residues. Per the germline V gene, CDR1 is SGHRS and CDR2 is YFSETQ. The V and J ends lost 8 bases and 2 bases, in that order; junction bases with no gene match: 3. The CDR3 nucleotides are TGCGCCAGTCTAGCGGGGGGGCCCACAGATACGCAGTATTTT. It encodes CASLAGGPTDTQYF.

This clone has a single count. The chain combines TRBV10-3 with TRBJ2-7; 12 bases map to TRBD1. Trimming took 7 bases from V and 7 from J; bases not matched to a gene: 14. The germline V gene has CDR1 ENHRY and CDR2 SYGVKD. The CDR3 has 16 residues. The CDR3 region is CAIKGTPGQGADEQYF. The DNA of the CDR3 is TGTGCCATCAAGGGGACCCCGGGACAGGGGGCCGATGAGCAGTACTTC.